The clone carrying this T cell receptor (beta chain) was seen repeatedly, ten times or more. Its antigen is as yet unknown. TCRdb processed the reads anew with MiXCR; each CDR3 protein has one entry. The sample yields a few hundred thousand distinct CDR3 sequences, approximately 10% seen once. The CDR3 runs 16 residues. Losses at the gene ends were 5 bases for V and 4 bases for J; bases not matched to a gene: 7. The data are from a study of T cell repertoires in cytomegalovirus infection. Study-wide background: Public TCR beta signatures provided an indication of both CMV infection and a matching HLA type.

Study-wide results and limits: Pooled public TCR beta family frequency picked out CMV carriers with the relevant HLA. Clonotypes of TCR beta that were HLA-C-restricted and CMV-specific dominated the ex vivo response.

This sequence originates from a human donor in good health (CMV status not recorded). Some clones in this sample may be carry-over from other donors' samples. The material sequenced was PBMCs. The gene calls are TRBV12-3 or TRBV12-4 and TRBJ2-3; 12 bases are a match to TRBD2. The CDR3 protein is CASSVGLAGTPDTQYF. The DNA for the CDR3 is TGTGCCAGCAGTGTAGGACTAGCGGGAACCCCAGATACGCAGTATTTT.